Sequencing of this T cell receptor beta chain was carried out in a study of identical twins. Notes on the study in general: Cord blood beta clonotypes that were abundant carried fewer insertions, and memory repertoires showed no such trend.

The CDR3 loop spans 17 amino acids. Germline V lookup: CDR1 MGHDK, CDR2 SYGVNS. Losses at the gene ends were 1 base for V and 0 bases for J; bases not matched to a gene: 7. TCRdb re-derived calls from the 5' RACE reads in MiXCR, one entry per CDR3 protein. The sample lists 690,000 or so distinct CDR3 sequences; more than 6.5% were seen once. With respect to this clonotype: Its specificity is not known.

These data were also filed under a second study, of yellow fever vaccine responses in identical twins.

The sample comprised PBMCs. The chain employs TRBV25-1 and TRBJ1-1; 8 positions match TRBD1. This receptor was taken from a woman aged 18 to 35 in good health. CDR3 residues: CASSEFRTGIMNTEAFF. The CDR3, as DNA: TGTGCCAGCAGTGAATTTAGGACAGGGATTATGAACACTGAAGCTTTCTTT.